These 14 T cell receptor beta chains originate from one sample sequenced in a study of T-cell memory formation after mild COVID-19. Using its own MiXCR run on the 5' RACE reads, TCRdb lists one record per CDR3 protein. The sample has roughly 600,000 distinct CDR3 sequences; around 17% are singletons. The specimen sequenced was PBMCs or a T cell subset sorted from them (not recorded which). These receptors were taken from an adult woman who had mild COVID-19 (a few samples of this study predate the infection). Cell type and time point are not known.

This clonotype came up a few times. The V call is TRBV9, the J call TRBJ2-3; D is ambiguous. The germline V gene encodes CDR1 SGDLS and CDR2 YYNGEE. This CDR3 region has 15 residues. V lost 0 bases and J lost 2, with 10 bases in between. CDR3 sequence reads: CASSVDQRYTDTQYF. In nucleotides, the CDR3 is TGTGCCAGCAGCGTAGACCAAAGATACACAGATACGCAGTATTTT. Full variable domain (missing parts from reference TRBV9 and TRBJ2-3): DSGVTQTPKHLITATGQRVTLRCSPRSGDLSVYWYQQSLDQGLQFLIQYYNGEERAKGNILERFSAQQFPDLHSELNLSSLELGDSALYFCASSVDQRYTDTQYFGPGTRLTVL.

J is TRBJ1-3 and V is TRBV12-3 or TRBV12-4, with 9 nucleotides matching TRBD1. Trimming cost V 5 bases and J 4 bases; bases outside gene matches: 3. The CDR3 is made up of 14 amino acids. The CDR3, as DNA: TGTGCCAGCAGTCGGACAGGGGTAGGAAACACCATATATTTT. The encoded protein is CASSRTGVGNTIYF.

This clonotype has more than one count but fewer than ten. One end of the junction does not line up with germline, which may come from a read error. The chain couples TRBV6-6 to TRBJ1-2, with a possible D match to TRBD1 (6 bases). This CDR3 is built from 14 residues. The germline CDR1 and CDR2 sequences are MNHNY and SVGAGI (reference sequence). CDR3: CASGGGGTPLFASF. DNA for the CDR3: TGTGCCAGCGGGGGAGGGGGGACACCACTATTCGCGTCCTTC.

The sample holds a few counts of this clonotype. V and J are TRBV19 and TRBJ1-3; perhaps TRBD1 as D (5 bases). The V gene lost 3 bases and the J gene lost 2 bases, with 11 bases spanning the gap. The CDR3 has 15 amino acids. The V gene's germline CDR1 is LNHDA and CDR2 SQIVND (reference sequence). CDR3 DNA sequence: TGTGCCAGTAGTATCGGGGCAGCAACTGGAAACACCATATATTTT. Amino acid sequence: CASSIGAATGNTIYF.

This clonotype was counted a few times. The chain joins TRBV12-3 or TRBV12-4 to TRBJ2-1; TRBD1 agrees at 9 bases. V shed 6 bases, J shed 3 bases, and the junction held 9 bases outside the gene matches. This CDR3 comprises 16 residues. CDR3 residues: CASRQTTGQGYNEQFF. The DNA for the CDR3 is TGTGCCAGCAGGCAAACGACGGGACAGGGCTACAATGAGCAGTTCTTC.

This rearrangement joins TRBV30 to TRBJ1-2; D gene unclear. The ends were cut back, 2 bases at V and 6 bases at J, with 10 bases in the middle. The CDR3 runs 12 residues. The germline V gene has CDR1 GTSNPN and CDR2 SVGIG (reference sequence). The CDR3 loop reads CAWSMQSNGYTF. The CDR3 coding sequence is TGTGCCTGGAGTATGCAGTCTAATGGCTACACCTTC. The variable domain in full, completed from reference TRBV30 and TRBJ1-2, reads SQTIHQWPATLVQPVGSPLSLECTVEGTSNPNLYWYRQAAGRGLQLLFYSVGIGQISSEVPQNLSASRPQDRQFILSSKKLLLSDSGFYLCAWSMQSNGYTFGSGTRLTVV.

V usage is TRBV7-2 and J usage is TRBJ2-2; D is unresolved. CDR3 length: 15 residues. With 3 bases removed from V and 4 bases from J, the gap between germline ends came to 12 bases. Germline V gene sequence: CDR1 SGHTA, CDR2 FQGNSA. This chain's CDR3 is CASSFPSRVTGELFF. The CDR3 coding sequence is TGTGCCAGCAGCTTCCCTTCTAGAGTCACCGGGGAGCTGTTTTTT.

A few counts support this clonotype. The gene calls are TRBV12-3 or TRBV12-4 and TRBJ2-7, with 8 positions matching TRBD1. The CDR3 length is 15 residues. With 2 bases clipped from V and 2 bases from J, the junction kept 5 bases outside the gene matches. The CDR3 DNA follows: TGTGCCAGCAGTTTATACAGGGGGGCCCCCTACGAGCAGTACTTC. This encodes CASSLYRGAPYEQYF.

The chain uses TRBV2 and TRBJ1-1; D unresolved. This CDR3 spans 12 amino acids. Trimming left V 1 base short and J 8 bases short, with 8 bases between. Germline V lookup: CDR1 SNHLY, CDR2 FYNNEI. The CDR3 nucleotides read TGTGCCAGCAGTGAAGTCACAGAGGAAGCTTTCTTT. Its translation: CASSEVTEEAFF. Full variable domain (outside the CDR3, taken from reference TRBV2 and TRBJ1-1): EPEVTQTPSHQVTQMGQEVILRCVPISNHLYFYWYRQILGQKVEFLVSFYNNEISEKSEIFDDQFSVERPDGSNFTLKIRSTKLEDSAMYFCASSEVTEEAFFGQGTRLTVV.

The V gene is TRBV2, the J gene TRBJ1-1, with TRBD1 as a possible D gene (5 bases). The CDR3 length is 14 residues. V dropped 8 bases and J dropped 0 bases, with 13 bases sitting between them. CDR1 is SNHLY, CDR2 FYNNEI, per germline. The CDR3 DNA follows: TGTGCCAGCCTCAGACAGCTTCTGAACACTGAAGCTTTCTTT. This translates into CASLRQLLNTEAFF.

This clonotype was observed a few times. The rearrangement links TRBV14 to TRBJ1-2; 8 nucleotides line up with TRBD1. This CDR3 contains 13 residues. Unmatched junction bases numbered 6, after V lost 4 bases and J lost 8 bases. Germline lookup yields CDR1 SGHDN and CDR2 FVKESK. The CDR3 region has the DNA TGTGCCAGCAGCCGCCGGACAGGGTCCGGCTACACCTTC. Translation: CASSRRTGSGYTF.

A single count supports this clonotype. The J gene is TRBJ2-3, the V gene TRBV3-1; no reliable D call. The length of the CDR3 is 13 residues. From germline, CDR1 is LGHDT and CDR2 YNNKEL (reference sequence). Trimming took 2 bases from V and 5 from J, leaving 8 bases between them. The CDR3 loop reads CASSQFGEDTQYF. The DNA of the CDR3 is TGTGCCAGCAGCCAATTTGGGGAAGATACGCAGTATTTT.

This clonotype was observed a handful of times. V gene TRBV4-3 combines with J gene TRBJ2-1; D gene unclear. Between the trimmed V and J ends, which lost 3 bases and 8 bases, there was a span of 11 bases. CDR1 LGHNA and CDR2 YSLEER come from the germline V gene. The CDR3 has 13 residues. CDR3 nucleotide sequence: TGCGCCAGCAGCCATGGCGGTACTTATGAGCAGTTCTTC. The encoded protein is CASSHGGTYEQFF.

This clonotype was counted a few times. V is TRBV6-6 and J is TRBJ2-5, with 10 positions matching TRBD2. With V trimmed by 4 bases and J by 3 bases, 8 bases remained unmatched. From germline, CDR1 is MNHNY and CDR2 SVGAGI (reference sequence). The CDR3 runs 16 residues. CDR3 nucleotides: TGTGCCAGCAGTTTGGAGCGGGGGGGCAGTAAAGAGACCCAGTACTTC. Translating gives CASSLERGGSKETQYF.